The 26 T cell receptor beta chains given below trace back to one sample, sequenced in a study of CD8 T cells in ankylosing spondylitis. Findings of the study overall: Ankylosing spondylitis blood appeared to carry a characteristic TCR beta motif of roughly eight highly homologous variants.

No antigen has been identified for these receptors. TCRdb reanalysed the 5' RACE reads using MiXCR and keeps one entry per CDR3 protein. The repertoire includes some 700,000 distinct CDR3 sequences, around 20% of them detected once, and about 19% sits in the top ten. The sequencing sample was made of blood, either unsorted or a sorted T cell fraction (not recorded which). Receptors were obtained from a male donor with ankylosing spondylitis.

This clonotype appeared a single time. This rearrangement joins TRBV20-1 to TRBJ2-1; 7 bases map to TRBD1. This CDR3 region has 15 residues. V lost 5 bases to trimming and J lost 4 bases; unmatched junction nucleotides: 11. Per the germline V gene, CDR1 is DFQATT and CDR2 is SNEGSKA (reference sequence). The CDR3 region is CSAPIVQGVYNEQFF. As DNA, the CDR3 is TGCAGTGCTCCTATCGTGCAGGGGGTATACAATGAGCAGTTCTTC.

This clonotype appeared a few times. The V gene is TRBV7-9, the J gene TRBJ2-3, with D perhaps matching TRBD2 (5 bases). Germline loops: CDR1 SEHNR, CDR2 FQNEAQ (reference sequence). Deletions cut 6 bases from V and 6 bases from J, with 19 bases between. The CDR3 sequence is 15 residues long. The CDR3 loop reads CASRPGNQVGDTQYF. The CDR3 DNA follows: TGTGCCAGCAGGCCCGGGAACCAAGTGGGGGATACGCAGTATTTT.

This clonotype was seen a handful of times. The chain combines TRBV18 with TRBJ2-7, with D possibly matching TRBD2 (7 bases). CDR1 is KGHSH, CDR2 LQKENI, per germline. The CDR3 extends over 15 amino acids. Trimming cost V 3 bases and J 2 bases, with 14 bases left between them. CDR3 protein: CASSPGGLAAYEQYF. The CDR3 DNA reads as TGTGCCAGCTCACCCGGGGGGCTAGCGGCCTACGAGCAGTACTTC. Filled out from reference TRBV18 and TRBJ2-7, the complete variable domain reads NAGVMQNPRHLVRRRGQEARLRCSPMKGHSHVYWYRQLPEEGLKFMVYLQKENIIDESGMPKERFSAEFPKEGPSILRIQQVVRGDSAAYFCASSPGGLAAYEQYFGPGTRLTVT.

The chain uses TRBV2 and TRBJ2-3; 8 bases are a match to TRBD2. Germline loops: CDR1 SNHLY, CDR2 FYNNEI. The CDR3 totals 15 residues. The trim removed 5 bases at V and 0 bases at J, leaving 4 bases unmatched. The CDR3 here is CASSKTSGSTDTQYF. Here the CDR3 DNA reads TGTGCCAGCAGTAAAACTAGCGGCAGCACAGATACGCAGTATTTT.

The V gene is TRBV12-3 or TRBV12-4, the J gene TRBJ2-4; a weak D match, TRBD1 (5 bases). This CDR3 has 13 amino acids. Trimming shortened V by 2 bases and J by 5 bases, and 7 bases separated the two germline ends. The CDR3 DNA reads as TGTGCCAGCAGTTTATTGACAGAAAACATTCAGTACTTC. This codes for CASSLLTENIQYF.

This clonotype has a handful of counts. This chain links TRBV6-1 with TRBJ1-2; D is ambiguous. Germline V gene data show CDR1 as MNHNS and CDR2 as SASEGT. CDR3 length: 12 residues. Trimming removed 2 bases at V and 6 bases at J, with 7 bases between. The CDR3 coding sequence is TGTGCCAGCAGTGAAAGTCTTCATGGCTACACCTTC. This translates into CASSESLHGYTF.

This chain uses TRBV6-1 with TRBJ2-3; D tentatively fits TRBD1 or TRBD2 (5 bases each). Germline V lookup: CDR1 MNHNS, CDR2 SASEGT. The CDR3 spans 13 residues. V was pared by 7 bases and J by 3 bases, with 11 bases between. The chain's CDR3 is CASKGRGTDTQYF. The CDR3, as DNA: TGTGCCAGCAAGGGGAGAGGGACAGATACGCAGTATTTT.

This clonotype was detected a few times. The gene calls are TRBV4-1 and TRBJ2-3; no firm D call. V was cut by 3 bases and J by 0 bases, with 16 bases left in between. This CDR3 has 17 amino acids. Germline lookup yields CDR1 MGHRA and CDR2 YSYEKL. The CDR3 here is CASSHWLEHLSTDTQYF. The CDR3 DNA reads TGCGCCAGCAGCCATTGGCTCGAGCACCTCAGCACAGATACGCAGTATTTT.

This clonotype appeared a few times. The chain links TRBV5-1 to TRBJ1-5, with no clear D. V lost 4 bases and J 8 bases, leaving 19 bases between the germline ends. The germline CDR1 and CDR2 sequences are SGHRS and YFSETQ. The CDR3 is made up of 15 amino acids. CDR3 sequence (DNA): TGCGCCAGCAGCCCGTCGGATCCCGTTCGTGAGCCCCAGCATTTT. Amino acid sequence: CASSPSDPVREPQHF.

The chain joins TRBV3-1 to TRBJ1-2; TRBD1 might be the D (6 bases). Germline lookup yields CDR1 LGHDT and CDR2 YNNKEL (reference sequence). The CDR3 totals 14 residues. V lost 2 bases, J lost 7 bases, and 14 bases lay in between. The CDR3 sequence is CASSQPRGKGGYTF. CDR3 nucleotides: TGTGCCAGCAGCCAACCGAGGGGGAAGGGTGGCTACACCTTC.

The sample holds a few counts of this clonotype. The chain recombines TRBV12-3 or TRBV12-4 with TRBJ2-1; D perhaps matches TRBD2 (7 bases). This CDR3 is built from 15 residues. V was clipped by 6 bases and J by 8 bases, with 20 bases between them. DNA of the CDR3: TGTGCCAGCAGCCCAGGGGAGGGCGTTTGGGATGAGCAGTTCTTC. Translation: CASSPGEGVWDEQFF.

This clonotype has a handful of counts. V usage is TRBV30 and J usage is TRBJ1-2, with 11 positions matching TRBD1. Trimming at V came to 7 bases and at J to 7 bases, leaving 8 bases not matched to a gene. The CDR3 length is 13 residues. In germline, CDR1 is GTSNPN, CDR2 SVGIG (reference sequence). The CDR3 region is CALDRGRMVGYTF. The CDR3 bases are TGTGCCTTGGACAGGGGGCGTATGGTTGGCTACACCTTC. The whole variable domain, remainder taken from reference TRBV30 and TRBJ1-2, is SQTIHQWPATLVQPVGSPLSLECTVEGTSNPNLYWYRQAAGRGLQLLFYSVGIGQISSEVPQNLSASRPQDRQFILSSKKLLLSDSGFYLCALDRGRMVGYTFGSGTRLTVV.

The chain employs TRBV11-2 and TRBJ1-2; D is unresolved. Trimming removed 7 bases from V and 8 bases from J, with 20 bases in between. The CDR3 totals 14 residues. Germline values: CDR1 SGHAT, CDR2 FQNNGV. CDR3 coding DNA: TGTGCCAGCACCTTCTTTGGGGAAAGTTACGGCTACACCTTC. Its protein is CASTFFGESYGYTF.

V usage is TRBV27 and J usage is TRBJ2-2; no definite D call. The V gene lost 4 bases and the J gene lost 7 bases, with 10 bases spanning the gap. The CDR3 is 13 amino acids. The germline CDR1 and CDR2 sequences are MNHEY and SMNVEV (reference sequence). For the CDR3, the DNA is TGTGCCAGCAGTTCTTTCCCGGGCGGGGAGCTGTTTTTT. Encoded protein: CASSSFPGGELFF.

This clonotype appeared a few times. The chain has TRBV10-3 and TRBJ1-1, with no clear D. The germline V and J ends were trimmed by 7 bases and 4 bases, with 13 bases remaining between them. The CDR3 consists of 13 residues. From germline, CDR1 is ENHRY and CDR2 SYGVKD. In DNA form, the CDR3 reads TGTGCCATCACCCTAGGAGCGGGCACTGAAGCTTTCTTT. This encodes CAITLGAGTEAFF.

The V and J genes are TRBV2 and TRBJ2-1, with 11 positions matching TRBD2. V trimming: 6 bases; J trimming: 5 bases; junction bases outside the gene matches: 12. CDR1 SNHLY and CDR2 FYNNEI come from the germline V gene. The CDR3 consists of 17 residues. The CDR3 bases are TGTGCCAGCAGCCCCAGGGCGAGGACTAGCGGGCACAATGAGCAGTTCTTC. This gives the protein CASSPRARTSGHNEQFF.

This rearrangement joins TRBV20-1 to TRBJ1-3, with 9 bases identical to TRBD1. This CDR3 region has 15 residues. The junction had 5 bases not matched to a gene; V was cut back by 3 bases and J by 2 bases. Germline CDR1 and CDR2: DFQATT and SNEGSKA (reference sequence). CDR3 nucleotides: TGCAGTGCTAGGACGGACAGGGGACCTGGAAACACCATATATTTT. Protein sequence: CSARTDRGPGNTIYF.

There are a few counts of this clonotype. The J gene is TRBJ2-5, the V gene TRBV5-1, with D possibly TRBD2 on 5 matching bases. The V end lost 2 bases, the J end lost 1 base, and 9 bases lay between the germline ends. Germline-derived CDR1 and CDR2 are SGHRS and YFSETQ. The CDR3 totals 14 residues. The CDR3 DNA sequence: TGCGCCAGCAGCTTTTTTGGAGGCCAAGAGACCCAGTACTTC. It translates to CASSFFGGQETQYF.

The chain couples TRBV7-6 to TRBJ2-1; D is unclear. Germline-derived CDR1 and CDR2 are SGHVS and FNYEAQ. V was clipped by 2 bases and J by 8 bases, with 10 bases between them. This CDR3 is 13 amino acids long. The CDR3 sequence: CASSLKTMDEQFF. As DNA, the CDR3 is TGTGCCAGCAGCTTAAAGACCATGGATGAGCAGTTCTTC.

The chain is built from TRBV27 and TRBJ2-7; TRBD1 is a possible D gene (5 bases). This CDR3 has 15 amino acids. Trimming shortened V by 2 bases and J by 3 bases, and 14 bases separated the two germline ends. Germline V gives CDR1 MNHEY, CDR2 SMNVEV (reference sequence). The CDR3 reads CASSLRGMAGYEQYF. DNA for the CDR3: TGTGCCAGCAGTTTAAGGGGCATGGCTGGCTACGAGCAGTACTTC.

The chain joins TRBV5-1 to TRBJ2-6; TRBD1 is a possible D gene (5 bases). Trimming took off 2 bases at V and 4 bases at J, with 10 bases between the two ends. CDR3 size: 15 residues. CDR1 and CDR2 (germline): SGHRS, YFSETQ. The CDR3 sequence is CASSFRESGANVLTF. CDR3 coding DNA: TGCGCCAGCAGCTTCAGGGAATCCGGGGCCAACGTCCTGACTTTC.

The rearrangement links TRBV6-1 to TRBJ1-5, with D unclear. The V end lost 8 bases, the J end lost 3 bases, and 17 bases lay between the germline ends. The CDR3 is made up of 15 amino acids. The V gene's germline CDR1 is MNHNS and CDR2 SASEGT. The CDR3 bases are TGTGCCAGCGACAAAAAGGCTACAGACAATCAGCCCCAGCATTTT. Protein sequence: CASDKKATDNQPQHF.

This clonotype was counted only a few times. The V gene is TRBV5-1, the J gene TRBJ1-2, with 8 bases aligning to TRBD1. Germline lookup yields CDR1 SGHRS and CDR2 YFSETQ. The CDR3 extends over 13 amino acids. J was trimmed by 4 bases and V by 5 bases; bases with no gene match: 4. CDR3 in amino acids: CASRTGTGYGYTF. The CDR3 DNA follows: TGCGCCAGCAGGACCGGGACAGGCTATGGCTACACCTTC.

This clonotype was recorded a few times. This chain links TRBV20-1 with TRBJ1-4, with 10 bases fitting TRBD1. V was clipped by 3 bases and J by 5 bases; unmatched bases: 15. The CDR3 runs 18 residues. The germline V gene has CDR1 DFQATT and CDR2 SNEGSKA (reference sequence). The chain's CDR3 is CSARVRGQGLRGNEKLFF. Here the CDR3 DNA reads TGCAGTGCTAGGGTCCGGGGACAGGGGCTTCGTGGGAATGAAAAACTGTTTTTT.

This clonotype was detected a few times. The chain uses TRBV12-3 or TRBV12-4 and TRBJ2-1; D possibly corresponds to TRBD2 (6 bases). V was trimmed by 7 bases and J by 7 bases, leaving 14 bases between them. The CDR3 runs to 13 residues. CDR3 bases: TGTGCCAGCACCCACACTAGCTGGAATGAGCAGTTCTTC. Its translation: CASTHTSWNEQFF.

The chain uses TRBV12-3 or TRBV12-4 and TRBJ1-2; D is possibly TRBD1 (5 bases). Trimming pared 3 bases from V and 6 bases from J, leaving 11 bases between. The CDR3 runs to 13 residues. CDR3 in amino acids: CASSLGRGDGYTF. The CDR3 bases are TGTGCCAGCAGTTTGGGTAGGGGTGATGGCTACACCTTC.